This T cell receptor (beta chain) was obtained from a study of technical replicates of blood from several donors. Trimming removed 5 bases at V and 6 bases at J, with 16 bases between. This CDR3 has 15 residues. The germline gives CDR1 MNHEY, CDR2 SVGAGI. Sequencing was performed with immunoSEQ multiplex PCR; in TCRdb, only in-frame clones are kept and a portion is missing. The repertoire consists of some 68,000 clones, with just under 97% occurring once and the leading ten covering roughly 0.24%. This clone turned up a few times. The genes are TRBV6-5 and TRBJ2-2; D is unresolved. This receptor was taken from a human donor in good health. Material: T cells isolated from PBMCs. The CDR3 nucleotides read TGTGCCAGCAGTAAACTCCTAGTATCCCCCGGGGAGCTGTTTTTT. Translated, it gives CASSKLLVSPGELFF.